These 32 T cell receptor beta chains share one sample of origin, sequenced in a study of shared clonotypes between healthy human individuals. Profiled with immunoSEQ multiplex PCR; TCRdb holds only in-frame clones, not every one. Of 500,000 to 650,000 clones listed, around 77% are singletons. Sequencing was done on a sample of PBMCs. The receptor set was obtained from a woman aged 40-49 years in good health. Some clones in this sample may be carry-over from other donors' samples.

The chain employs TRBV27 and TRBJ2-5; possible D gene TRBD2, 6 bases. This CDR3 comprises 13 residues. Germline V CDR1 and CDR2: MNHEY, SMNVEV (reference sequence). V lost 8 bases and J 4 bases, leaving 14 bases between the germline ends. CDR3: CASGRTYLETQYF. The CDR3 DNA sequence: TGTGCCAGCGGGAGGACCTACCTAGAGACCCAGTACTTC.

This chain links TRBV7-9 with TRBJ2-2; 8 nucleotides line up with TRBD2. V trimming: 2 bases; J trimming: 1 base; junction bases outside the gene matches: 3. This CDR3 is built from 16 residues. Germline V gene data show CDR1 as SEHNR and CDR2 as FQNEAQ (reference sequence). The CDR3 bases are TGTGCCAGCAGCTTACTAGCGGGTCTGAACACCGGGGAGCTGTTTTTT. It yields the protein CASSLLAGLNTGELFF.

The chain employs TRBV10-3 and TRBJ2-1, with 7 bases lining up with TRBD2. CDR3 length equals 14 residues. J was trimmed by 5 bases and V by 4 bases; bases with no gene match: 5. Germline CDR1 and CDR2: ENHRY and SYGVKD. For the CDR3, the DNA is TGTGCCATCAGTGCCCGGGACTACCACAATGAGCAGTTCTTC. It specifies CAISARDYHNEQFF.

The CDR3 is CASRPGQGAVEQYF. CDR3 sequence (DNA): TGTGCCAGCAGGCCGGGACAGGGGGCTGTCGAGCAGTACTTC. The gene calls are TRBV25-1 and TRBJ2-7; 12 bases line up with TRBD1. Trimming at V came to 6 bases and at J to 6 bases, leaving 6 bases not matched to a gene. The CDR3 is 14 residues long. CDR1 and CDR2 from the germline V gene are MGHDK and SYGVNS.

This chain links TRBV30 with TRBJ1-5; no reliable D call. The ends were cut back, 6 bases at V and 2 bases at J, with 17 bases in the middle. The CDR3 contains 15 residues. Germline V lookup: CDR1 GTSNPN, CDR2 SVGIG (reference sequence). The CDR3 DNA reads as TGTGCCTGCTCCGGCGACCACAAGGGCAATCAGCCCCAGCATTTT. Protein product: CACSGDHKGNQPQHF.

The genes are TRBV4-2 and TRBJ1-3; D remains ambiguous. Trimming removed 0 bases at V and 6 bases at J, with 6 bases between. Germline assignment: CDR1 LGHNA and CDR2 YNFKEQ. The CDR3 is 13 residues long. The CDR3 reads CASSQDSKNTIYF. The CDR3 DNA reads as TGTGCCAGCAGCCAAGATTCAAAAAACACCATATATTTT.

The V gene is TRBV14, the J gene TRBJ1-1; D unresolved. V was trimmed by 3 bases and J by 3 bases, leaving 8 bases between them. The CDR3 spans 13 residues. The germline V gene encodes CDR1 SGHDN and CDR2 FVKESK. CDR3 sequence: CASSHTKDTEAFF. CDR3 sequence (DNA): TGTGCCAGCAGCCACACGAAGGACACTGAAGCTTTCTTT.

This clone was picked up a small number of times. V usage is TRBV15 and J usage is TRBJ2-3; 9 bases align to TRBD2. Germline trimming cut 4 bases from V and 4 bases from J; bases unmatched to any gene: 6. This CDR3 is 15 amino acids long. Germline V CDR1 and CDR2: LNHNV, YYDKDF (reference sequence). CDR3 sequence reads: CATSISGSGADTQYF. The CDR3 nucleotides are TGTGCCACCAGCATTAGCGGGAGCGGGGCAGATACGCAGTATTTT.

The chain uses TRBV19 and TRBJ1-5, with 11 bases lining up with TRBD1. Germline V gene data show CDR1 as LNHDA and CDR2 as SQIVND (reference sequence). The junction had 10 bases not matched to a gene; V was cut back by 2 bases and J by 7 bases. The CDR3 spans 17 residues. This chain's CDR3 is CASSIRTGGSVRQPQHF. In nucleotides, the CDR3 is TGTGCCAGTAGTATACGGACAGGGGGCAGCGTCAGACAGCCCCAGCATTTT. Looking up the rest from reference TRBV19 and TRBJ1-5 gives the full variable domain: DGGITQSPKYLFRKEGQNVTLSCEQNLNHDAMYWYRQDPGQGLRLIYYSQIVNDFQKGDIAEGYSVSREKKESFPLTVTSAQKNPTAFYLCASSIRTGGSVRQPQHFGDGTRLSIL.

V and J are TRBV7-2 and TRBJ1-5; TRBD1 agrees at 8 bases. The CDR3 is made up of 16 amino acids. Germline lookup yields CDR1 SGHTA and CDR2 FQGNSA. V lost 1 base and J lost 5; bases outside the gene matches: 7. CDR3 region: CASSLGTGRGDQPQHF. The CDR3 DNA sequence: TGTGCCAGCAGCTTAGGGACAGGGAGGGGGGATCAGCCCCAGCATTTT.

The chain couples TRBV28 to TRBJ2-7; 7 nucleotides match TRBD1. CDR3 length: 13 amino acids. V gave up 5 bases and J gave up 7 bases; unmatched junction bases: 8. Germline V CDR1 and CDR2: MDHEN, SYDVKM. CDR3: CASSLGQLTEQYF. The CDR3, as DNA: TGTGCCAGCAGTCTGGGACAGCTCACAGAGCAGTACTTC. Using reference TRBV28 and TRBJ2-7 for the parts outside the CDR3, the full variable domain is DVKVTQSSRYLVKRTGEKVFLECVQDMDHENMFWYRQDPGLGLRLIYFSYDVKMKEKGDIPEGYSVSREKKERFSLILESASTNQTSMYLCASSLGQLTEQYFGPGTRLTVT.

This chain connects TRBV28 to TRBJ1-2; weak D call: TRBD1 (5 bases). CDR1 MDHEN and CDR2 SYDVKM come from the germline V gene. The V gene lost 10 bases and the J gene lost 4 bases, with 16 bases spanning the gap. The CDR3 loop spans 13 amino acids. CDR3 coding DNA: TGTGCCACCACATGGGGGAGCGGCTATGGCTACACCTTC. This gives the protein CATTWGSGYGYTF.

The rearrangement links TRBV2 to TRBJ2-3, with TRBD1 identical over 9 bases. The CDR3 contains 14 residues. The V gene end was trimmed by 4 bases and the J gene end by 5 bases; junction bases not matched to a gene: 4. CDR1 is SNHLY, CDR2 FYNNEI, per germline. The CDR3: CASSVATGGDTQYF. CDR3 sequence (DNA): TGTGCCAGCAGTGTTGCGACAGGGGGAGATACGCAGTATTTT.

V and J are TRBV10-1 and TRBJ1-5; tentative D call: TRBD1 (5 bases). The CDR3 has 18 residues. The ends were cut back, 8 bases at V and 4 bases at J, with 27 bases in the middle. The germline CDR1 and CDR2 sequences are WNHNN and SYGVQD (reference sequence). The CDR3 nucleotides are TGCGCCAGCGGTAGGGGCAGGTCGAACGACGGAACGAATCAGCCCCAGCATTTT. Its translation is CASGRGRSNDGTNQPQHF.

The rearrangement joins TRBV4-1 to TRBJ2-2, with D perhaps being TRBD1 or TRBD2 (6 bases each). CDR3 size: 14 residues. With 5 bases removed from V and 2 bases from J, the gap between germline ends came to 9 bases. Germline V gene sequence: CDR1 MGHRA, CDR2 YSYEKL. CDR3 region: CASSTGTNTGELFF. Here the CDR3 DNA reads TGCGCCAGCAGCACAGGGACTAACACCGGGGAGCTGTTTTTT.

This rearrangement joins TRBV2 to TRBJ2-7; D gene uncertain. V was shortened by 1 base and J by 3 bases, with 7 bases between the two germline ends. The V gene's germline CDR1 is SNHLY and CDR2 FYNNEI. This CDR3 is 13 amino acids long. This chain's CDR3 is CASSEEVNYEQYF. CDR3 nucleotide sequence: TGTGCCAGCAGTGAAGAGGTAAACTACGAGCAGTACTTC.

The gene calls are TRBV7-8 and TRBJ2-3; 7 bases map to TRBD1. The CDR3 covers 15 residues. V gave up 6 bases and J gave up 3 bases; unmatched junction bases: 9. Germline V lookup: CDR1 SGHVS, CDR2 FQNEAQ. The CDR3: CASRVTGAETDTQYF. DNA of the CDR3: TGTGCCAGCAGGGTCACAGGGGCTGAAACAGATACGCAGTATTTT.

The rearrangement links TRBV5-5 to TRBJ2-3; unclear D gene. Germline assignment: CDR1 SGHKS and CDR2 YYEKEE (reference sequence). The CDR3 runs to 15 residues. Trimming left V 0 bases short and J 1 base short, with 9 bases between. The CDR3 reads CASSLVLQGTDTQYF. The CDR3 DNA is TGTGCCAGCAGCTTGGTGCTCCAGGGCACAGATACGCAGTATTTT.

CDR3 region: CASSPRPVPGTQYF. In DNA, the CDR3 is TGTGCCAGCAGTCCCCGTCCCGTACCAGGGACCCAGTACTTC. The chain employs TRBV6-7 and TRBJ2-5; no firm D call. TRBV6-7 is placed among ORFs of uncertain function. Trimming left V 5 bases short and J 7 bases short, with 17 bases between. CDR3 length: 14 residues.

The chain couples TRBV7-2 to TRBJ2-1; D may be TRBD1 or TRBD2 (5 bases each). Trimming pared 5 bases from V and 3 bases from J, leaving 8 bases between. This CDR3 is 13 amino acids long. Germline V lookup: CDR1 SGHTA, CDR2 FQGNSA. The CDR3 region has the DNA TGTGCCAGCAGCGAGGGGCACTACAATGAGCAGTTCTTC. Its protein product is CASSEGHYNEQFF. Full variable domain (rest looked up from reference TRBV7-2 and TRBJ2-1): GAGVSQSPSNKVTEKGKDVELRCDPISGHTALYWYRQSLGQGLEFLIYFQGNSAPDKSGLPSDRFSAERTGGSVSTLTIQRTQQEDSAVYLCASSEGHYNEQFFGPGTRLTVL.

The rearrangement joins TRBV11-2 to TRBJ2-7; a possible D gene is TRBD1 (6 bases). V was shortened by 5 bases and J by 3 bases, with 17 bases between the two germline ends. There are 15 residues in the CDR3. Per the germline V gene, CDR1 is SGHAT and CDR2 is FQNNGV. CDR3 region: CASSRTPGAYYEQYF. DNA for the CDR3: TGTGCCAGCAGCCGGACGCCAGGGGCTTACTACGAGCAGTACTTC.

The chain has TRBV27 and TRBJ2-5, with no clear D. CDR1 and CDR2 (germline): MNHEY, SMNVEV (reference sequence). The CDR3 runs 15 residues. Trimming removed 7 bases from V and 4 bases from J, with 19 bases in between. CDR3 sequence (DNA): TGTGCCAGCACGGCGAGCAAGGGCGTGCGAGAGACCCAGTACTTC. Its translation is CASTASKGVRETQYF.

This chain connects TRBV6-5 to TRBJ2-2; no reliable D call. Per the germline V gene, CDR1 is MNHEY and CDR2 is SVGAGI. This CDR3 region has 15 residues. The germline V and J ends were trimmed by 0 bases and 1 base, with 6 bases remaining between them. The CDR3 reads CASSYSRRNTGELFF. The CDR3 bases are TGTGCCAGCAGTTACTCGAGGCGGAACACCGGGGAGCTGTTTTTT.

The V gene is TRBV7-9, the J gene TRBJ1-1, with no clear D. Trimming stripped 3 bases from V and 2 bases from J, with 13 bases between. The CDR3 is 15 amino acids. Germline V gene lookup returns CDR1 SEHNR and CDR2 FQNEAQ (reference sequence). The CDR3 DNA sequence: TGTGCCAGCAGCTTCGCCCAGGCGGGTAACACTGAAGCTTTCTTT. Its protein product is CASSFAQAGNTEAFF.

Regarding this clone: This may be a read error: a much more frequent sequence differs by one nucleotide. The genes are TRBV10-1 and TRBJ1-5; no reliable D call. Germline V lookup: CDR1 WNHNN, CDR2 SYGVQD (reference sequence). The CDR3 is made up of 12 amino acids. With 0 bases removed from V and 5 bases from J, the gap between germline ends came to 2 bases. The CDR3, as DNA: TGCGCCAGCAGTGAGTCGGATCAGCCCCAGCATTTT. Translation gives CASSESDQPQHF.

The rearrangement links TRBV4-1 to TRBJ1-1, with TRBD1 identical over 9 bases. The CDR3 spans 14 residues. Germline V gene lookup returns CDR1 MGHRA and CDR2 YSYEKL. V lost 3 bases and J lost 1; bases outside the gene matches: 0. Here the CDR3 DNA reads TGCGCCAGCAGCCAGGACAGGGGGAACACTGAAGCTTTCTTT. Translating it yields CASSQDRGNTEAFF.

The chain carries TRBV5-4 and TRBJ2-7; either TRBD1 or TRBD2 may supply D (5 bases each). The CDR3 is made up of 14 amino acids. Trimming removed 5 bases from V and 2 bases from J, with 14 bases in between. Germline loops: CDR1 SGHNT, CDR2 YYREEE (reference sequence). The CDR3 protein is CASRSSGSPYEQYF. As DNA, the CDR3 is TGTGCCAGCAGATCTTCAGGGAGTCCCTACGAGCAGTACTTC.

The gene calls are TRBV10-3 and TRBJ1-2; 10 nucleotides align to TRBD1. The V gene end was trimmed by 7 bases and the J gene end by 5 bases; junction bases not matched to a gene: 4. The CDR3 has 13 amino acids. CDR1 ENHRY and CDR2 SYGVKD come from the germline V gene. The CDR3 loop reads CAITMGQGYGYTF. In nucleotides, the CDR3 is TGTGCCATCACTATGGGACAGGGGTATGGCTACACCTTC.

This sequence joins TRBV4-2 and TRBJ2-6, with 7 nucleotides matching TRBD2. There are 16 residues in the CDR3. J gave up 2 bases and V 8 bases, and 9 bases lay outside the gene matches. Germline CDR1 is LGHNA and CDR2 is YNFKEQ. In nucleotides, the CDR3 is TGTGCCAGCGCGACCGGGACTACTGCTGGGGCCAACGTCCTGACTTTC. Its translation: CASATGTTAGANVLTF.

Worth noting for this clone: Different DNA sequences within this sample yield the same CDR3. This chain uses TRBV28 with TRBJ2-3, with D unclear. V lost 4 bases to trimming and J lost 2 bases, with 4 bases between them. The CDR3 consists of 12 residues. Germline V CDR1 and CDR2: MDHEN, SYDVKM. The CDR3 DNA sequence: TGTGCCAGCAGTTCCCTCACAGATACGCAGTATTTT. The encoded protein is CASSSLTDTQYF.

This chain uses TRBV4-1 with TRBJ2-7, with D possibly matching TRBD2 (5 bases). The germline V gene has CDR1 MGHRA and CDR2 YSYEKL. This CDR3 has 14 amino acids. V was clipped by 2 bases and J by 3 bases, with 11 bases between them. This chain's CDR3 is CASSQQIRGYEQYF. CDR3 in DNA: TGCGCCAGCAGCCAACAGATCCGGGGCTACGAGCAGTACTTC.

This sequence joins TRBV10-3 and TRBJ2-2; 15 bases match TRBD2. With V trimmed by 10 bases and J by 8 bases, 8 bases remained unmatched. The V gene's germline CDR1 is ENHRY and CDR2 SYGVKD. The CDR3 runs to 15 residues. Here the CDR3 DNA reads TGTGCCAGTACCGGGACTAGCGGGAGGATGGGGGAGCTGTTTTTT. Translating gives CASTGTSGRMGELFF.